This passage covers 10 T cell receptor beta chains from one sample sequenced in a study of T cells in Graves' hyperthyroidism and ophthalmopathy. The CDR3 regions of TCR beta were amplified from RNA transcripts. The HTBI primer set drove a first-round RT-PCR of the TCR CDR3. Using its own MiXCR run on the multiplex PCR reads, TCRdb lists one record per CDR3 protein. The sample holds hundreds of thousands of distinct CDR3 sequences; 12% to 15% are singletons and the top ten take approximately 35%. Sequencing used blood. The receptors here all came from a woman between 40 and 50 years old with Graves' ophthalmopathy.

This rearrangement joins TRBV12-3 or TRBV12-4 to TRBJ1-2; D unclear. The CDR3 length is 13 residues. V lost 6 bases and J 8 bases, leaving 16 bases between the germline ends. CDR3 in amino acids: CASSQWESGGYTF. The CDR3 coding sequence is TGTGCCAGCAGCCAATGGGAATCTGGAGGCTACACCTTC.

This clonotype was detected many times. The CDR3 DNA reads TGCGCCAGCAGTTCCGGAGGCGGGACAGGGGAGGGAAAACTGTTTTTT. It translates to CASSSGGGTGEGKLFF. The chain couples TRBV5-1 to TRBJ1-4, with TRBD1 matching over 10 bases. The V and J ends lost 5 bases and 10 bases, in that order; junction bases with no gene match: 14. Germline assignment: CDR1 SGHRS and CDR2 YFSETQ. The CDR3 is 16 amino acids.

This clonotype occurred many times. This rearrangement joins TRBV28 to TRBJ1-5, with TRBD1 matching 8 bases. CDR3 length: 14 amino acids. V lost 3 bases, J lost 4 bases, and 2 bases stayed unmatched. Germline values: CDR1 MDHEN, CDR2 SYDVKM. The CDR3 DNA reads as TGTGCCAGCAGTTTCCAGGGGGCGAATCAGCCCCAGCATTTT. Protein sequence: CASSFQGANQPQHF.

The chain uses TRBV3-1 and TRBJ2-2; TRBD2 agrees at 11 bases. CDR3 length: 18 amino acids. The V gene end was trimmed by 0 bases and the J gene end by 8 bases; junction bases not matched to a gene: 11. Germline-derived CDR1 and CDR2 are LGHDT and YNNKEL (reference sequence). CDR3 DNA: TGTGCCAGCAGCCAAGAGGTTGGACTAGCGGGCTTCGGAGGGGAGCTGTTTTTT. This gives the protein CASSQEVGLAGFGGELFF.

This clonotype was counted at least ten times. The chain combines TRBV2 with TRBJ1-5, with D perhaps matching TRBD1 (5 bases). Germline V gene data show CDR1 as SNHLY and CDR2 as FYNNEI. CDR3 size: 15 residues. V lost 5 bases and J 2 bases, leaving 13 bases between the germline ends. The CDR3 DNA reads TGTGCCAGCAGTACCGAGGGGCAGCGCAATCAGCCCCAGCATTTT. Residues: CASSTEGQRNQPQHF.

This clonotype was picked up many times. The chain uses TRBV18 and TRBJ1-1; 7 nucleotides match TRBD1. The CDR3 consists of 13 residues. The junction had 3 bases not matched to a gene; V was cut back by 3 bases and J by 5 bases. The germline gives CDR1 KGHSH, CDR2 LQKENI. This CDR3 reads CASSPGTATEAFF. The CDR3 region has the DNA TGTGCCAGCTCACCCGGGACAGCAACTGAAGCTTTCTTT.

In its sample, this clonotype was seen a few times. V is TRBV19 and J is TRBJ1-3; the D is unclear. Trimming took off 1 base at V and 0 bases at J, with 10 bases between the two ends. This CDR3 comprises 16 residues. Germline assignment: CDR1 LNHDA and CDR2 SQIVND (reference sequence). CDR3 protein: CASSIGAKPSGNTIYF. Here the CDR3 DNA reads TGTGCCAGTAGTATAGGAGCAAAGCCCTCTGGAAACACCATATATTTT.

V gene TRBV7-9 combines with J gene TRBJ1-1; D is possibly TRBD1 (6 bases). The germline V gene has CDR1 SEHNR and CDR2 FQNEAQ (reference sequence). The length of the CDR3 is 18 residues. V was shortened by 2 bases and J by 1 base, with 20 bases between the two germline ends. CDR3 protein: CASSLMARGLTGNTEAFF. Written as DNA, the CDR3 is TGTGCCAGCAGCTTAATGGCCAGGGGCCTAACGGGGAACACTGAAGCTTTCTTT.

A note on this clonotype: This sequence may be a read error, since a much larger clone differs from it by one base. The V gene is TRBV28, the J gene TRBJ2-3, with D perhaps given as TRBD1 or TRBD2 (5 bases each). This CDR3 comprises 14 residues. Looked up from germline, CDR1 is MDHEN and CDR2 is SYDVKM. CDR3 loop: CVSSSPGRPDTQYF. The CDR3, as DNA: TGTGTCAGCAGTTCCCCGGGACGTCCAGATACGCAGTATTTT.

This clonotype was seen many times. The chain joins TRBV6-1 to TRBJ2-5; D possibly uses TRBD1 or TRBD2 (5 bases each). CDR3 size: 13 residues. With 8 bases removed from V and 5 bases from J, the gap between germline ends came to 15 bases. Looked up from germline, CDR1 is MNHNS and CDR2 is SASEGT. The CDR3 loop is CASVVPGRETQYF. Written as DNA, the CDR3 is TGTGCCAGCGTGGTACCGGGGCGGGAGACCCAGTACTTC.